This T cell receptor (beta chain) was profiled in a study of human T cells and chemical hapten exposure. At the level of the study: Sensitization applied 2% DPC to roughly 2 cm by roughly 2 cm of upper inner arm skin. Patients got weekly scalp diphenylcyclopropenone doses over the approximately 24-week study.

As to this clonotype: Its antigen is undetermined.

V lost 2 bases to trimming and J lost 5 bases, with 15 bases between them. CDR3 length: 15 residues. Germline values: CDR1 MNHNS, CDR2 SASEGT. The sample's time point: patch test 3, about 24 weeks after DPC sensitization. The treatment is: therapeutic diphenylcyclopropenone sensitization with weekly scalp DPC. General study results and limits: No change in TCRs above 1 in 1000 frequency was produced by DPC sensitization.

How the authors handled the data: With a range of 23,224 to 690,600, the median per sample was 95,638 TCRs. MiXCR, applied by TCRdb to the RACE reads, yields one record per CDR3 protein. For this entry, the V and J calls and clone size follow TCRdb and not the study's own pipeline. The sample lists under 200,000 distinct CDR3 sequences; about 30% were seen once. This chain connects TRBV6-1 to TRBJ2-5, with D perhaps matching TRBD2 (5 bases). The sequenced sample was whole blood, obtained in connection with sensitization to the hapten diphenylcyclopropenone (DPC). The clonotype was recovered from a young woman with alopecia areata. Some clones in this sample may be carry-over from other donors' samples. This chain's CDR3 is CASSEHRVAMETQYF. CDR3 nucleotide sequence: TGTGCCAGCAGTGAACATAGAGTAGCGATGGAGACCCAGTACTTC.